The clone carrying this TCR beta chain was seen more than once but under ten times. Its antigen is undetermined. This record belongs to a study of blood T cells in healthy people across ages. Study results and caveats: More naive CD4+ cells and higher diversity were found in long-lived than in aged donors.

With a J-beta primer mix and a sample-barcoded 5' primer, a second PCR ran 7 to 11 cycles. A single record per CDR3 protein comes from TCRdb applying MiXCR to the 5' RACE reads. There are hundreds of thousands of distinct CDR3 sequences in the sample; less than 25% occur only once, and less than 9% lies in the top ten. The CDR3 consists of 11 residues. Germline loops: CDR1 LNHDA, CDR2 SQIVND (reference sequence). Trimming cost V 8 bases and J 4 bases, with 8 bases left between them. These same records also appear under a second study, on T cells of mothers and their children. From that study: From each mother came over 8.5 million TCR beta CDR3 reads, and from each child came 3 million to 3.5 million.

This chain uses TRBV19 with TRBJ2-5, with a tentative D call TRBD2 (6 bases). The sample consisted of blood. The source is a boy aged 5-17 years in good health. The CDR3 region has the DNA TGTGCCAGTGACGGGGGAGAGACCCAGTACTTC. Translated, it gives CASDGGETQYF.